This T cell receptor beta chain was sequenced for a study of a mutant IDH1 vaccine in newly diagnosed glioma. Sequencing was performed with immunoSEQ multiplex PCR; in TCRdb, only in-frame clones are kept and a portion is missing. The sample yields about 24,000 clones, roughly 82% seen once. Documented time point: week 47, end of study. Doses comprised 300 ug of mutant IDH1 20-mer peptide each, plus topical imiquimod. Each astrocytoma in the donors was new, WHO grade 3 or 4, IDH1-mutant and ATRX-lost. This clone was observed a handful of times. Antigen specificity is unknown. Trimming shortened V by 2 bases and J by 0 bases, and 16 bases separated the two germline ends. CDR1 is SGHDN, CDR2 FVKESK, per germline. The CDR3 is 17 residues long.

This material consisted of PBMCs, taken from a glioma patient whose treatment included an IDH1 peptide vaccine. The receptor was isolated from a man aged 35 to 55 with glioma. Some clones in this sample may be carry-over from other donors' samples. The chain is built from TRBV14 and TRBJ1-1, with a tentative D call TRBD1 (5 bases). CDR3 DNA sequence: TGTGCCAGCAGCCAACTATATAGGGGCGGAATGAACACTGAAGCTTTCTTT. As protein: CASSQLYRGGMNTEAFF. Supplemented by reference TRBV14 and TRBJ1-1, the full variable domain reads EAGVTQFPSHSVIEKGQTVTLRCDPISGHDNLYWYRRVMGKEIKFLLHFVKESKQDESGMPNNRFLAERTGGTYSTLKVQPAELEDSGVYFCASSQLYRGGMNTEAFFGQGTRLTVV.